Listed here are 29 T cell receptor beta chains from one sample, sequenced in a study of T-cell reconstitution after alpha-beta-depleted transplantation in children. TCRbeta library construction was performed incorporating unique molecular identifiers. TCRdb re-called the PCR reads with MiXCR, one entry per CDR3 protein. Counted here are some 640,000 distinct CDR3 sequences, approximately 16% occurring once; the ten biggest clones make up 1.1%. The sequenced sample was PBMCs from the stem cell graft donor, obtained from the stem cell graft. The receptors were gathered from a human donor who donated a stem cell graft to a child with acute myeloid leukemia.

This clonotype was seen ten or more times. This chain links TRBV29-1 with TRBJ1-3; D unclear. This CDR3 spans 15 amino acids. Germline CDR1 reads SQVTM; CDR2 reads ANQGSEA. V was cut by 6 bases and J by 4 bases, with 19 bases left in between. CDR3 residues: CSVMDAARRGNTIYF. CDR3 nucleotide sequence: TGCAGCGTGATGGACGCCGCCCGTAGAGGAAACACCATATATTTT.

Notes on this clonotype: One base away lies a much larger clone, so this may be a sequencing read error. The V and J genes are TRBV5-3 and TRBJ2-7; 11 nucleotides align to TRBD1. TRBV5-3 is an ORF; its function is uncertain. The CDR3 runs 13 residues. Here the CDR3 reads CARSFTVGQGEYV. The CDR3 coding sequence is TGTGCCAGGAGCTTTACCGTGGGACAGGGGGAATACGTC.

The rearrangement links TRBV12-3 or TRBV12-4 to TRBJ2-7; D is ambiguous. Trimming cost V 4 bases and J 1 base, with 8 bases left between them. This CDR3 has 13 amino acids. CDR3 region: CASSSIRSYEQYF. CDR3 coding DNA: TGTGCCAGCAGTTCAATCCGATCCTACGAGCAGTACTTC.

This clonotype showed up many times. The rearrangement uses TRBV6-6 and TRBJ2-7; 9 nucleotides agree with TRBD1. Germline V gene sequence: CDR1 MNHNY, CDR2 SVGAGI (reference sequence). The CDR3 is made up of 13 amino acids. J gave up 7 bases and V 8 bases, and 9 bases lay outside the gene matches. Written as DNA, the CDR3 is TGTGCCAGCCGGGACAGGGTTGAGGGGGAGCAGTACTTC. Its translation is CASRDRVEGEQYF.

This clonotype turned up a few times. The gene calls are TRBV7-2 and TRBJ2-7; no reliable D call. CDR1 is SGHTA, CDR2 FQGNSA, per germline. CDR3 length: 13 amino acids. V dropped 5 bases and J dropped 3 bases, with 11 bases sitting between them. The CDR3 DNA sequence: TGTGCCAGCAGCAAAAACCGGCTCTACGAGCAGTACGTC. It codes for CASSKNRLYEQYV.

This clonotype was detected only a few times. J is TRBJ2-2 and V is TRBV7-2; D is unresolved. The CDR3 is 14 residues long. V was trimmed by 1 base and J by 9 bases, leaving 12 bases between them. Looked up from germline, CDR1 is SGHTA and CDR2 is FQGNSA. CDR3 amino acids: CASSLEPVGRELFF. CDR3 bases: TGTGCCAGCAGCTTAGAGCCCGTAGGCCGGGAGCTGTTTTTT.

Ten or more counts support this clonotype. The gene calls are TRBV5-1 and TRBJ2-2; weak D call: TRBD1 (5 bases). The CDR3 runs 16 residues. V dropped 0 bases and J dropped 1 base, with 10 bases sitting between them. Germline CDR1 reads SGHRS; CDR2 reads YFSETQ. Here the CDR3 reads CASSLDSQVNTGELFF. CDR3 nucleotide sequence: TGCGCCAGCAGCTTGGATTCACAGGTGAACACCGGGGAGCTGTTTTTT.

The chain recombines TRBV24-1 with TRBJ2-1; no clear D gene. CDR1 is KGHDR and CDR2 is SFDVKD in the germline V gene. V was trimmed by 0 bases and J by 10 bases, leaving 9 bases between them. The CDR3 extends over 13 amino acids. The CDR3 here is CATSDLGVREQFF. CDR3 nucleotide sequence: TGTGCCACCAGTGATTTGGGGGTTAGGGAGCAGTTCTTC.

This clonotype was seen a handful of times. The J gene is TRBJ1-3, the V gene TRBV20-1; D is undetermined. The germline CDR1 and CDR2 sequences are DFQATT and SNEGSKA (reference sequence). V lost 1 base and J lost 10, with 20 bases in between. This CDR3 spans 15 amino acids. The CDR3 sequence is CSARATDADKRTIYF. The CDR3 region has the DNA TGCAGTGCTAGAGCTACGGACGCGGATAAGCGTACCATATATTTT.

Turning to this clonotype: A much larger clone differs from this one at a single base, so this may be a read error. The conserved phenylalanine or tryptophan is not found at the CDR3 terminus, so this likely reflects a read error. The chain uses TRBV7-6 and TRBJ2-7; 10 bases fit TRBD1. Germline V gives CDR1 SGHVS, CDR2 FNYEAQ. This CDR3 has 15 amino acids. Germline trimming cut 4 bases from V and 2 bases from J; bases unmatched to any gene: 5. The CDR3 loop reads CASSSGQGPPYEQYY. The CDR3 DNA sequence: TGTGCCAGCAGCTCGGGACAGGGGCCGCCCTACGAGCAGTACTAC.

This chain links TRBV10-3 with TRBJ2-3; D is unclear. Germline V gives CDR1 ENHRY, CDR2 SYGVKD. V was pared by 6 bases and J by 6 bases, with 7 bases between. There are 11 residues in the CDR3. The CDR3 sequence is CAIRSRDTQYF. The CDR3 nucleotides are TGTGCCATCAGATCGCGGGATACGCAGTATTTT.

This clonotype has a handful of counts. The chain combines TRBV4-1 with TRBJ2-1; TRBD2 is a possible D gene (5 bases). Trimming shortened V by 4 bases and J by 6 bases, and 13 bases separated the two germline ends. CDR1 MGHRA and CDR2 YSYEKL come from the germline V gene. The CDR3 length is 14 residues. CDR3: CASSLGSGFNEQFF. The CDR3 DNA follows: TGCGCCAGCAGCCTAGGGAGTGGGTTCAATGAGCAGTTCTTC.

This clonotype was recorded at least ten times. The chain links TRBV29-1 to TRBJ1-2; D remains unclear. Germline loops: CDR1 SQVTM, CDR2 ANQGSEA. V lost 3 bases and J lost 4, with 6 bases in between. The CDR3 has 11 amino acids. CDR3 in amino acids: CSVETGYGYTF. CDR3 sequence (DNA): TGCAGCGTTGAGACGGGCTATGGCTACACCTTC.

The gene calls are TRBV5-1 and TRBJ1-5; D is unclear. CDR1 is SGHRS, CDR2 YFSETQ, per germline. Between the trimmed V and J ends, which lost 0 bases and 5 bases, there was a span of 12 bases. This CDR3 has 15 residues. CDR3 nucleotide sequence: TGCGCCAGCAGCTTGGCTGGACGGCAGGATCAGCCCCAGCATTTT. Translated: CASSLAGRQDQPQHF.

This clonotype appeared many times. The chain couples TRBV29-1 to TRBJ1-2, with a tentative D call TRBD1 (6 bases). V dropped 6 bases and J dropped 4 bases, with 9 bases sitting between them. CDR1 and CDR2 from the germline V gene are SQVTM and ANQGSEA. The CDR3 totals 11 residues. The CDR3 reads CSVQGIYGYTF. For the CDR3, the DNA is TGCAGCGTCCAGGGGATCTATGGCTACACCTTC.

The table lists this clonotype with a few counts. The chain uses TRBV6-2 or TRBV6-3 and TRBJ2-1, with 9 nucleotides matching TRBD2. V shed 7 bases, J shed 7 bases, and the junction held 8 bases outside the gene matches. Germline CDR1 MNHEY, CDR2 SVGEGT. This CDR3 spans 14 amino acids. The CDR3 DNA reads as TGTGCCAGCACCATCGCGGGGGGGCCGAATGAGCAGTTCTTC. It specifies CASTIAGGPNEQFF.

This CDR3 reads CASNTGTGEYEQYF. CDR3 sequence (DNA): TGCGCCAGCAACACCGGGACAGGGGAATACGAGCAGTACTTC. V is TRBV5-1 and J is TRBJ2-7; 10 positions match TRBD1. After removal of 6 bases from V and 4 bases from J, the junction contained 7 bases not matched to a gene. The CDR3 spans 14 residues. Germline V lookup: CDR1 SGHRS, CDR2 YFSETQ.

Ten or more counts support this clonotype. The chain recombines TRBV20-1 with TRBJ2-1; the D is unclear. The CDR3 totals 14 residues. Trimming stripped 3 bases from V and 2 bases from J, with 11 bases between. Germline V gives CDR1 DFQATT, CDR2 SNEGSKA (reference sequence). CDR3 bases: TGCAGTGCTAGTTTGGGTACGGCCTACAATGAGCAGTTCTTC. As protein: CSASLGTAYNEQFF.

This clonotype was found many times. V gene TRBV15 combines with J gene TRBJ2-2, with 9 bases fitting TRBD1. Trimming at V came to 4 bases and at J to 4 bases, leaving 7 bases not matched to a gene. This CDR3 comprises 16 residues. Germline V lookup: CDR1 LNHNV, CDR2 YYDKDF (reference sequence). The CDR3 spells CATSKDRDRATGELFF. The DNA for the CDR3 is TGTGCCACCAGCAAGGACCGGGACAGGGCCACCGGGGAGCTGTTTTTT.

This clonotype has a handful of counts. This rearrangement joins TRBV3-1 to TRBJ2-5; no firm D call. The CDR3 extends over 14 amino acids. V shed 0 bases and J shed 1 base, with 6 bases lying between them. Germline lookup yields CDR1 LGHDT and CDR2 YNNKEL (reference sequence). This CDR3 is CASSQDPSQETQYF. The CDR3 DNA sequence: TGTGCCAGCAGCCAAGACCCCTCCCAAGAGACCCAGTACTTC.

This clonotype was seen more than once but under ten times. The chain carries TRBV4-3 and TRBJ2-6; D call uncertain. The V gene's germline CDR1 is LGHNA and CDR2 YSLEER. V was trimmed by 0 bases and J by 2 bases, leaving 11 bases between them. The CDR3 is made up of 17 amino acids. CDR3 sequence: CASSQEQTVTGANVLTF. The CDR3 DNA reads TGCGCCAGCAGCCAAGAACAGACTGTCACTGGGGCCAACGTCCTGACTTTC.

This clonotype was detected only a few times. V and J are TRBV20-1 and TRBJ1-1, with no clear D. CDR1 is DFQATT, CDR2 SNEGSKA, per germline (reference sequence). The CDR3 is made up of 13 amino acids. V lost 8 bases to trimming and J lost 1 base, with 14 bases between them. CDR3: CSPAAGSNTEAFF. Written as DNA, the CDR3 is TGCAGTCCCGCCGCAGGCTCGAACACTGAAGCTTTCTTT.

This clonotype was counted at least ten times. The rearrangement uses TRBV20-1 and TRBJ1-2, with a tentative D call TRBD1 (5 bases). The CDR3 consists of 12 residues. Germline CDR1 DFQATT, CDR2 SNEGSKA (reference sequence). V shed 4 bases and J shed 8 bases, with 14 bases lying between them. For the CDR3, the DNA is TGCAGTGCTACCGGGACCGAATTAGGCTACACCTTC. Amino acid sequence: CSATGTELGYTF.

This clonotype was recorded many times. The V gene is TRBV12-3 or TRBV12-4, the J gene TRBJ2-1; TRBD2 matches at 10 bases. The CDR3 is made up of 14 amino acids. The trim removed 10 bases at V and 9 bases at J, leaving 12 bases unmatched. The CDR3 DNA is TGTGCCACCCACGGAGCGGGGGGGCCTGGTGAGCAGTTCTTC. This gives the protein CATHGAGGPGEQFF.

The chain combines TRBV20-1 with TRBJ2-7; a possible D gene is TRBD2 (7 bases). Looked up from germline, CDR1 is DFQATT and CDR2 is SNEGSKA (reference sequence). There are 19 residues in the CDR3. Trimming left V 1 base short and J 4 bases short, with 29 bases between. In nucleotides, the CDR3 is TGCAGTGCTAGAGGCCCCGTGGAAGCGGGGCATCGGGGGCCGTACGAGCAGTACTTC. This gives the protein CSARGPVEAGHRGPYEQYF.

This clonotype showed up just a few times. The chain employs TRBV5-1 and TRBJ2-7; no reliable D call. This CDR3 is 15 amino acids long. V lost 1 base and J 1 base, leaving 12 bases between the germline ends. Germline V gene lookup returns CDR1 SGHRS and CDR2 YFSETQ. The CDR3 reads CASSLYPGASYEQYV. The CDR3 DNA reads TGCGCCAGCAGCTTGTATCCTGGTGCATCCTACGAGCAGTACGTC.

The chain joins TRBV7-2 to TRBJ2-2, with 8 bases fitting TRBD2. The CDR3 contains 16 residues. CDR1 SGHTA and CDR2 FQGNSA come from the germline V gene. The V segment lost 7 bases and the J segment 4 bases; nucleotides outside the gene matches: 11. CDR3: CASINRGGPGTGELFF. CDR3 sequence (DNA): TGTGCCAGCATAAACCGGGGGGGCCCTGGCACCGGGGAGCTGTTTTTT.

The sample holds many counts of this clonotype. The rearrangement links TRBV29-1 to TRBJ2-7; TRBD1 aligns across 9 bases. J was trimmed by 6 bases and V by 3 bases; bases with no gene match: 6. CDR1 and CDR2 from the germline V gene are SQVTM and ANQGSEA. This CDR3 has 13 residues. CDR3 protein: CSVEGDREGEQYF. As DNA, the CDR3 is TGCAGCGTTGAGGGGGACAGGGAGGGCGAGCAGTACTTC.

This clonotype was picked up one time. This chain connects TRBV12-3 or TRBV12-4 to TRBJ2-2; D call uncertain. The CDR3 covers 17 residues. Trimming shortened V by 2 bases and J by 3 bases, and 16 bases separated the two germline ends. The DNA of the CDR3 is TGTGCCAGCAGTTTACTAGGTCTGGGGTGGCACACCGGGGAGCTGTTTTTT. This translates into CASSLLGLGWHTGELFF.